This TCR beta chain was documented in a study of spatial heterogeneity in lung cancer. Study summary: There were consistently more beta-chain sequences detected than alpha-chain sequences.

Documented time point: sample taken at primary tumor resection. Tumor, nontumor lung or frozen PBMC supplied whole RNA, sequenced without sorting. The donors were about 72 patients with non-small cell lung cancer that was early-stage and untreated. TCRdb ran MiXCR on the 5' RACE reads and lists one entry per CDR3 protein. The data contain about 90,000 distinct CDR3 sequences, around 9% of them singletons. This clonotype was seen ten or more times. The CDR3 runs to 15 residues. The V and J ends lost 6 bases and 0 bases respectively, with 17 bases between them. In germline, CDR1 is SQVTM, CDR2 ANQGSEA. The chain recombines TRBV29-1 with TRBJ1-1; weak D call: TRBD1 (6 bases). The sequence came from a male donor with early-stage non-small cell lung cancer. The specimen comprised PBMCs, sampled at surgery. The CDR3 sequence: CSVVDSLPMNTEAFF. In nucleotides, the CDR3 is TGCAGCGTGGTGGACAGCTTACCCATGAACACTGAAGCTTTCTTT.